This T cell receptor (beta chain) emerged from a study of blood T cell repertoires in COVID-19. Sequencing used immunoSEQ multiplex PCR; TCRdb keeps in-frame clones, though not all of them. The data show 75,000 to 100,000 clones, around 87% seen once. The V gene's germline CDR1 is MNHNY and CDR2 SVGAGI (reference sequence). V gave up 0 bases and J gave up 2 bases; unmatched junction bases: 5. The CDR3 has 16 residues. This receptor was obtained from a human donor in a cohort sampled during active COVID-19. The gene calls are TRBV6-6 and TRBJ2-3; 7 bases align to TRBD2. Sequencing was performed on peripheral blood. The CDR3 DNA reads TGTGCCAGCAGTTACTCTGCTAGCGGATACACAGATACGCAGTATTTT. Its translation: CASSYSASGYTDTQYF.